These T cell receptor beta chains were read from a single sample in a study of blood T cells in healthy people across ages. Via MiXCR, TCRdb re-called the 5' RACE reads, giving one row per CDR3 protein. The sample includes about 1,500,000 distinct CDR3 sequences, around two fifths of them seen just once. The sample was blood. The origin of the receptors is a woman aged 18-29 years in good health. CDR3s include the opening cysteine and the closing phenylalanine or tryptophan. Fields, in order: J gene, V gene, clone size, D gene, CDR3 DNA, CDR3 protein. D genes are given only for firm matches. Size values are once, few and many counts, or a class for expanded clones, and some rows have none.

TRBJ2-5 | TRBV12-3/TRBV12-4 | - | TRBD2 | TGTGCCAGCACCAAATTCTGGACTAGCGGGGGAGAGGGGGAGACCCAGTACTTC | CASTKFWTSGGEGETQYF
TRBJ2-3 | TRBV7-9 | few | - | TGTGCCAGCAGCCCCGGGACCCCCCAGACAGATACGCAGTATTTT | CASSPGTPQTDTQYF
TRBJ2-1 | TRBV7-9 | - | TRBD2 | TGTGCCAGCAGACAAGCGGGAGGGGTTAATGAGCAGTTCTTC | CASRQAGGVNEQFF
TRBJ2-7 | TRBV7-9 | many | TRBD2 | TGTGCCAGCGAAACAAGCGGGGACTCCTACGAGCAGTACTTC | CASETSGDSYEQYF
TRBJ2-1 | TRBV6-6 | - | TRBD2 | TGTGCCAGCAGTTCTCCTTCCGGGACTAGCGGCCTCAATGAGCAGTTCTTC | CASSSPSGTSGLNEQFF
TRBJ2-1 | TRBV5-5 | - | - | TGTGCCAGCAGCTTGGCAACGGGTAGTTTGAATAAGCAGTTCTTC | CASSLATGSLNKQFF
TRBJ2-5 | TRBV7-9 | - | TRBD2 | TGTGCCAGCAGCCACCCCGGGACTAGCAAAACCGGGACCCAGTACTTC | CASSHPGTSKTGTQYF
TRBJ2-4 | TRBV3-1 | - | TRBD2 | TGTGCCAGCAGCCCCGGGACTAGCGGGAGCGGAGCCAAAAACATTCAGTACTTC | CASSPGTSGSGAKNIQYF
TRBJ1-5 | TRBV7-9 | - | - | TGTGCCAGCAGCTCCTCGGGGGGTAGCAATCAGCCCCAGCATTTT | CASSSSGGSNQPQHF
TRBJ2-1 | TRBV7-6 | once | TRBD2 | TGTGCCAGCACCTTACTGGCGGGAGGGCCTGGGTACAATAAGCAGTTCTTC | CASTLLAGGPGYNKQFF
TRBJ1-2 | TRBV25-1 | - | - | TGTGCCAGCAGCGAAGGGGGGGGTTTTAGATATGGCTACACCTTC | CASSEGGGFRYGYTF
TRBJ1-6 | TRBV20-1 | - | - | TGCAGTGCACGATACGGGGCCAGCTCCTATAATTCACCCCTTCACTTT | CSARYGASSYNSPLHF
TRBJ2-1 | TRBV20-1 | few | - | TGCAGTGCTAGAGTTGGGGCTGAGCAGTTCTTC | CSARVGAEQFF
TRBJ2-7 | TRBV10-3 | - | - | TGTGCCATCAGTGAGTCGACGACTTCCTACGAGCAGTACTTC | CAISESTTSYEQYF
TRBJ2-7 | TRBV5-1 | - | - | TGCGCCAGCAGCCCGGACATCCCCTTCTCCTACGAGCAGTACTTC | CASSPDIPFSYEQYF
TRBJ1-5 | TRBV12-3/TRBV12-4 | - | - | TGTGCCAGCAGTTTAGCTGGGGGAGGAGGGAACAATCAGCCCCAGCATTTT | CASSLAGGGGNNQPQHF
TRBJ2-1 | TRBV29-1 | - | - | TGCAGCGTTCTCATAGTTGAGCAGTTCTTC | CSVLIVEQFF
TRBJ2-3 | TRBV7-3 | - | TRBD2 | TGTGCCAGCAGCGCCCCGAAAGAGGGTAGCGGGGGGTTCCTTCTCACAGATACGCAGTATTTT | CASSAPKEGSGGFLLTDTQYF
TRBJ2-7 | TRBV15 | - | TRBD2 | TGTGCCACCAGCAGGGGACTAGCGGCGGGAGTATACGAGCAGTACTTC | CATSRGLAAGVYEQYF
TRBJ1-5 | TRBV28 | few | - | TGTGCCAGCACACGGGGGGATCAGCCCCAGCATTTT | CASTRGDQPQHF
TRBJ2-3 | TRBV2 | - | TRBD2 | TGTGCCAGCAGGACTAGCGGTACGCGAGATACGCAGTATTTT | CASRTSGTRDTQYF
TRBJ2-1 | TRBV5-5 | few | TRBD2 | TGTGCCAGCAGTTCCCTAGCGGGATGGGAGCAGTTCTTC | CASSSLAGWEQFF
TRBJ2-1 | TRBV7-3 | - | TRBD2 | TGTGCCAGCAGCTTACAAGGGACTAGCGGCGGAGGTGAGCAGTTCTTC | CASSLQGTSGGGEQFF
TRBJ2-7 | TRBV4-2 | - | - | TGTGCCAGCAGCCCTAAACCTGGGATAGGGGGGGTGAGCTCCTACAATGAGCAGTACTTC | CASSPKPGIGGVSSYNEQYF
TRBJ2-5 | TRBV12-3/TRBV12-4 | few | TRBD2 | TGTGCCAGCAGTTCCATCGGCGGGGGTGAGACCCAGTACTTC | CASSSIGGGETQYF
TRBJ2-1 | TRBV20-1 | once | TRBD2 | TGCAGTGCTAGGGGTAGCGGGGTGAGCTCCTACAATGAGCAGTTCTTC | CSARGSGVSSYNEQFF
TRBJ2-1 | TRBV5-1 | - | - | TGCGCCAGCAGCTTGGTTGGCCCCTGGGGATACAATGAGCAGTTCTTC | CASSLVGPWGYNEQFF
TRBJ1-4 | TRBV7-8 | few | - | TGTGCCAGCAGCTTAGCAGGGGGTAATGAAAAACTGTTTTTT | CASSLAGGNEKLFF
TRBJ1-2 | TRBV15 | - | - | TGTGCCACCAGCAGCCCGGGGACGGAGGATGGCTACACCTTC | CATSSPGTEDGYTF
TRBJ2-3 | TRBV2 | once | - | TGTGCCAGCAGTGAAACGGGAACGGAAACAGATACGCAGTATTTT | CASSETGTETDTQYF
TRBJ1-6 | TRBV20-1 | - | - | TGCAGTGCTAGAGGGGGGGCGGACTATAATTCACCCCTCCACTTT | CSARGGADYNSPLHF
TRBJ2-3 | TRBV3-1 | - | TRBD2 | TGTGCCAGCAGCCTTCTCTCCGGGACTAGCGGCACAGATACGCAGTATTTT | CASSLLSGTSGTDTQYF
TRBJ2-7 | TRBV6-2/TRBV6-3 | - | - | TGTGCCAGCAGACATCCTCCCCTAGCGGCCGGGGGGCGCGAGCAGTACTTC | CASRHPPLAAGGREQYF
TRBJ1-1 | TRBV29-1 | - | - | TGCAGCGTGGGAAACATGAACACTGAAGCTTTCTTT | CSVGNMNTEAFF
TRBJ2-3 | TRBV3-1 | - | TRBD2 | TGTGCCAGCAGCCCCGCCGGGGGCCTAGCGGGAGAGGATACGCAGTATTTT | CASSPAGGLAGEDTQYF
TRBJ2-3 | TRBV18 | few | - | TGTGCCAGCTCCCCGGACGGTAATACGCAGTATTTT | CASSPDGNTQYF
TRBJ2-1 | TRBV29-1 | - | - | TGCAGCGTTCTATCCCAGGGCCGCCTGTTCTTC | CSVLSQGRLFF
TRBJ1-1 | TRBV21-1 | - | - | TGTGCCAGCAGCACACCGAGGGGGCTAGACACTGAAGCTTTCTTT | CASSTPRGLDTEAFF
TRBJ2-1 | TRBV6-5 | - | - | TGTGCCAGCTTACGTTCAGGGGTCTACAATGAGCAGTTCTTC | CASLRSGVYNEQFF
TRBJ2-5 | TRBV12-3/TRBV12-4 | once | TRBD2 | TGTGCCAGCAGCCAACTAGCGGGGAATGAGCAGTACTTC | CASSQLAGNEQYF
TRBJ1-2 | TRBV12-3/TRBV12-4 | - | - | TGTGCCAGCAGTCGATCAGAGGACAGCTATGGCTACACCTTC | CASSRSEDSYGYTF